This is a list of T cell receptor beta chains from one sample in a study of blood T cell repertoires in COVID-19. Clones were sequenced by immunoSEQ multiplex PCR, and TCRdb holds only the in-frame ones, with some missing. The sample lists about 150,000 clones; 65% to 90% were seen once. Sample: peripheral blood. These receptors all stem from a woman between 45 and 65 years old in a cohort sampled during active or convalescent COVID-19. The conserved cysteine and the conserved F or W are not part of the CDR3 here. Where a row states a size, it is once, few, many or the class of an expanded clone; other rows omit it.

clone size: .
V gene: TRBV4-1
CDR3 protein: ASSLKDMNTEAF

clone size: .
V gene: TRBV19
CDR3 protein: ASSIAHSSPSYEQY

clone size: .
V gene: TRBV12-3/TRBV12-4
CDR3 protein: ASTGQISYGYT

clone size: .
V gene: TRBV6-5
CDR3 protein: ASTSTYGGYT

clone size: few
V gene: TRBV5-1
CDR3 protein: ASSSYAGELF

clone size: once
V gene: TRBV5-1
CDR3 protein: ASSFPRGNTGELF

clone size: .
V gene: TRBV5-4
CDR3 protein: ASSRGVGGLYEQY

clone size: .
V gene: TRBV27
CDR3 protein: ASTIRTSGGYEQY

clone size: few
V gene: TRBV5-1
CDR3 protein: ASSKSGQGVGEQF

clone size: .
V gene: TRBV6-5
CDR3 protein: ARTGGGWAF

clone size: .
V gene: TRBV5-1
CDR3 protein: ASSLYFTAQTFSGNTIY

clone size: .
V gene: TRBV7-8
CDR3 protein: ASSLINPGAKGEQF

clone size: .
V gene: TRBV6-6
CDR3 protein: ASSHTASGEGNSPLH

clone size: .
V gene: TRBV7-9
CDR3 protein: ASSLGQAGGYGYT

clone size: few
V gene: TRBV9
CDR3 protein: ASSRWGESGGNTIY

clone size: .
V gene: TRBV5-6
CDR3 protein: ASSLDSSYGYT

clone size: .
V gene: TRBV3-1/TRBV3-2
CDR3 protein: ASSALGSYNEQF

clone size: .
V gene: TRBV5-1
CDR3 protein: ASSLPGAPRDGYT

clone size: .
V gene: TRBV6-5
CDR3 protein: ASRGTGDGNTEAF

clone size: .
V gene: TRBV15
CDR3 protein: ATSGTDRGWQPQH

clone size: few
V gene: TRBV5-1
CDR3 protein: ASSVGTNSYEQY

clone size: .
V gene: TRBV11-2
CDR3 protein: ASSLNLAGAGTGELF

clone size: .
V gene: TRBV5-4
CDR3 protein: ASSRDPGGVETQY

clone size: .
V gene: TRBV12-3/TRBV12-4
CDR3 protein: ASRIQGNYGYT

clone size: .
V gene: TRBV20-1
CDR3 protein: SASLGGVNEQF

clone size: .
V gene: TRBV13
CDR3 protein: ASSLGQSNTGELF

clone size: .
V gene: TRBV7-3
CDR3 protein: ASSPTVRETQY

clone size: .
V gene: TRBV2
CDR3 protein: ASSRDYNQETQY

clone size: .
V gene: TRBV6-2/TRBV6-3
CDR3 protein: ASSPLDEQY

clone size: .
V gene: TRBV19
CDR3 protein: ASSKWTSGNTDTQY

clone size: .
V gene: TRBV29-1
CDR3 protein: SVGTGGGHTIY

clone size: .
V gene: TRBV7-9
CDR3 protein: ASSSGQGSAVLAKNIQY

clone size: .
V gene: TRBV27
CDR3 protein: ASSLLGGYGYT

clone size: many
V gene: TRBV5-6
CDR3 protein: ASSLDRHTEAF

clone size: .
V gene: TRBV6-4
CDR3 protein: ASSDWRTAKVRNTEAF

clone size: .
V gene: TRBV3-1/TRBV3-2
CDR3 protein: ASSQRRTGGGTDTQY

clone size: .
V gene: TRBV7-3
CDR3 protein: ASSPGTNAYEQY

clone size: once
V gene: TRBV7-2
CDR3 protein: ASSLAGPENSPLH

clone size: .
V gene: TRBV6-6
CDR3 protein: ASSSNSRGLPGELF

clone size: .
V gene: TRBV12-3/TRBV12-4
CDR3 protein: ASSLDRGTEAF

clone size: .
V gene: TRBV7-2
CDR3 protein: ASSLHYEQY

clone size: few
V gene: TRBV29-1
CDR3 protein: SVERQGRGYT

clone size: once
V gene: TRBV19
CDR3 protein: ASRSVGRGANEKLF

clone size: .
V gene: TRBV6-2/TRBV6-3
CDR3 protein: ASSNYRGTGYT

clone size: once
V gene: TRBV3-1/TRBV3-2
CDR3 protein: ASSALAGITDTQY

clone size: .
V gene: TRBV18
CDR3 protein: ASSRQGAYNEQF